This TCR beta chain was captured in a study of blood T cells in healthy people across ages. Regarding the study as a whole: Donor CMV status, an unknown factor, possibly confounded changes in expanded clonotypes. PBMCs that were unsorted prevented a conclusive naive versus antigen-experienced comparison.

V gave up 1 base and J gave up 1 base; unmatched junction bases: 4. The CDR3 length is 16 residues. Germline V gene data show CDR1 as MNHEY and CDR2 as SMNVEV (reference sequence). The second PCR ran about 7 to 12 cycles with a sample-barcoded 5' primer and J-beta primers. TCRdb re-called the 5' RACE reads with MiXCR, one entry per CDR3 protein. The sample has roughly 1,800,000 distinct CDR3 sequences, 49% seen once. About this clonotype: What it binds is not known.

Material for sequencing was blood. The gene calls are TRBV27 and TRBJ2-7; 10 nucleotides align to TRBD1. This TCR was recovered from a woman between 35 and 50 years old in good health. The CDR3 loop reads CASSLYGTGVSYEQYF. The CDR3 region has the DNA TGTGCCAGCAGTTTATATGGGACAGGGGTTTCCTACGAGCAGTACTTC.